Listed below are T cell receptor beta chains from one sample, sequenced in a study of T cells of healthy individuals. TCRdb recomputed calls from the 5' RACE reads with MiXCR, one row per CDR3 protein. The sample lists around 63,000 distinct CDR3 sequences, roughly 16% seen once, with around 5.1% in the top ten. The receptor set was obtained from a human donor in good health. The CDR3 runs from the conserved cysteine through the conserved F or W. A D gene is named only where the DNA matches it firmly. Clone size is given for some rows only: seen once, a few or many times, or a class if the clone is expanded.

CDR3 DNA	CDR3 protein	J gene	clone size	D gene	V gene
TGCGCCAGCAGGCCGGGACCGTCGATTTCCTACGAGCAGTACTTC	CASRPGPSISYEQYF	TRBJ2-7	.	.	TRBV5-1
TGTGTGCCCCAGCACTCTGGGGCCAACGTCCTGACTTTC	CVPQHSGANVLTF	TRBJ2-6	many	.	TRBV7-9
TGTGCCACCCGGGCCTGGACGCTGTCGGGAGACTACAATGAGCAGTTCTTC	CATRAWTLSGDYNEQFF	TRBJ2-1	.	.	TRBV2
TGCGCCAGCAGCGGACGACTAGCGGGGACTCATGAGCAGTTCTTC	CASSGRLAGTHEQFF	TRBJ2-1	many	TRBD2	TRBV4-3
TGTGCCACCAGTGATTGGACTAGCGGGGGGCCCGGGGAGCTGTTTTTT	CATSDWTSGGPGELFF	TRBJ2-2	few	TRBD2	TRBV24-1
TGTGCCAGCAGTTACTCAGGGACAGGGGGCAAGTGGAACACTGAAGCTTTCTTT	CASSYSGTGGKWNTEAFF	TRBJ1-1	few	TRBD1	TRBV6-5
TGCAGTGCTAGGGGGAGCGGGAGAAGCGGCACAAATACGCAGTATTTT	CSARGSGRSGTNTQYF	TRBJ2-3	many	TRBD2	TRBV20-1
TGTGCCAGCATCGGGGAGACCCAGTACTTC	CASIGETQYF	TRBJ2-5	many	.	TRBV28
TGTGCCAGCAGCAACCCCGGGAGAGGGGGTTTTTACGAGCAGTACTTC	CASSNPGRGGFYEQYF	TRBJ2-7	.	.	TRBV7-2
TGTGCCAGCAGTTGGGGGGGGGCAACTAATGAAAAACTGTTTTTT	CASSWGGATNEKLFF	TRBJ1-4	.	.	TRBV27
TGTGCCAGCAGCTCAGGACTAGCAGGAGATACGCAGTATTTT	CASSSGLAGDTQYF	TRBJ2-3	many	TRBD2	TRBV7-6
TGTGCCAGCAGCCGGGAGGTGGTTCGGGGACTAGAATTCGGTCCCGGGGAGCTGTTTTTT	CASSREVVRGLEFGPGELFF	TRBJ2-2	many	TRBD2	TRBV11-2
TGTGCCAGCAGTTACGGTACCCGGGACCCAAATAAGCAGTACTTC	CASSYGTRDPNKQYF	TRBJ2-7	.	.	TRBV6-2/TRBV6-3
TGTGCCAGCAGCTCGACTGGTGAAAAACTGTTTTTT	CASSSTGEKLFF	TRBJ1-4	few	.	TRBV7-2
TGTGCCAGCAGCGTAGTCTTTGACGCTGAGCAGTTCTTC	CASSVVFDAEQFF	TRBJ2-1	.	.	TRBV9
TGCAGCGTTCCTTCGGAGACAGGCTATGGCTACACCTTC	CSVPSETGYGYTF	TRBJ1-2	.	.	TRBV29-1
TGTGCCAGCAGTACTACAGGGATGAACACTGAAGCTTTCTTT	CASSTTGMNTEAFF	TRBJ1-1	few	.	TRBV2
TGTGCCAGCAGCCGCAGTCCCGGGACAGGGGCAGGGAACACTGAAGCTTTCTTT	CASSRSPGTGAGNTEAFF	TRBJ1-1	.	TRBD1	TRBV3-1
TGTGCCAGCAGTTACTCCCGGGAGACGGATACGCAGTATTTT	CASSYSRETDTQYF	TRBJ2-3	few	.	TRBV6-6
TGTGCCAGCAGCGATAGGGGGGCTAGCGGCTACGAGCAGTACTTC	CASSDRGASGYEQYF	TRBJ2-7	many	.	TRBV7-2
TGTGCCAGCAGCCCCGGGGAGGGTAGTGAAAAACTGTTTTTT	CASSPGEGSEKLFF	TRBJ1-4	many	.	TRBV7-9
TGTGCCAGCAGTTTTAGCGGGTCGGACTATGGCTACACCTTC	CASSFSGSDYGYTF	TRBJ1-2	.	.	TRBV12-3/TRBV12-4
TGTGCCAGCAGCAACCAGTTAAGCGAACAGCGAGGTGAGCAGTTCTTC	CASSNQLSEQRGEQFF	TRBJ2-1	few	.	TRBV7-8
TGCGCCAGCAGCCAAGACCCCCCGACTAGCGGGAGTTCAAATGAGCAGTTCTTC	CASSQDPPTSGSSNEQFF	TRBJ2-1	.	TRBD2	TRBV4-3